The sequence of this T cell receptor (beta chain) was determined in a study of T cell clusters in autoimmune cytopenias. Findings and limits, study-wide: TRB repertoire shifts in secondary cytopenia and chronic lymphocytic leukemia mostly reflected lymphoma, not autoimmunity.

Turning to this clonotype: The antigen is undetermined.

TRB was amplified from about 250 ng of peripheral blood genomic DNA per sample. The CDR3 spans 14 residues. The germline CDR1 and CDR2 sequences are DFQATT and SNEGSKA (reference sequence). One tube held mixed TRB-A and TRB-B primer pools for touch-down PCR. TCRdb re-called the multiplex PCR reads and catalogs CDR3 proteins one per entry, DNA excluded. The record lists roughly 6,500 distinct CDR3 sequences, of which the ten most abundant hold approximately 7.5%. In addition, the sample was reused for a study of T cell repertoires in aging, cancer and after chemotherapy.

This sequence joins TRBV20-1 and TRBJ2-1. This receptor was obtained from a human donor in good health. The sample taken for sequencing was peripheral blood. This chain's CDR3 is CSAETQSSYNEQFF.